The clone carrying this T cell receptor beta chain came up many times. Its matching antigen is unknown. Production of TCR cDNA was by 5'RACE template switching, which also added a universal primer site and UMIs. TCRdb recomputed calls from the 5' RACE reads with MiXCR, one row per CDR3 protein. In the table there are approximately 180,000 distinct CDR3 sequences, about 6% of which are singletons. The sample is drawn from a study of T cells after yellow fever vaccination. Whole-study results and caveats: Most primary-vaccination clones recurred post-booster (approximately 96% CD4, around 86% CD8). Just a small share of clonotypes turned up in the CD4 compartment as well as the CD8 compartment.

This sample comprised CD4+ T cells sorted from PBMCs, obtained on the day of the first yellow fever vaccination. The sequence was collected from a man aged 18-30 years who received the YFV17D yellow fever vaccine.

The CDR3 here is CASRRTGLGYGYTF. The CDR3, as DNA: TGTGCCAGCAGGAGGACGGGCCTAGGGTATGGCTACACCTTC. The chain carries TRBV6-2 or TRBV6-3 and TRBJ1-2; D unclear. Trimming left V 6 bases short and J 5 bases short, with 16 bases between. Germline V CDR1 and CDR2: MNHEY, SVGEGT. The CDR3 totals 14 residues.